These 19 T cell receptor beta chains came from one sample sequenced in a study of immune evolution from preneoplasia to lung adenocarcinoma. The method was immunoSEQ multiplex PCR; TCRdb's version includes in-frame clones alone and lacks a portion of them. The table includes some 4,900 clones, roughly 85% detected once. Material: FFPE normal lung tissue adjacent to the tumor. The receptors stem from a person in their sixties with lung adenocarcinoma.

This sequence joins TRBV2 and TRBJ2-7, with D perhaps TRBD2 (6 bases). The germline gives CDR1 SNHLY, CDR2 FYNNEI. The CDR3 extends over 12 amino acids. V gave up 5 bases and J gave up 9 bases, with 14 bases separating them. The CDR3 DNA follows: TGTGCCAGCAGTACGACTAGTAACGGGCAGTACTTC. Amino acids: CASSTTSNGQYF.

The rearrangement joins TRBV27 to TRBJ1-1; TRBD1 is a possible D gene (6 bases). Germline CDR1 reads MNHEY; CDR2 reads SMNVEV (reference sequence). V dropped 3 bases and J dropped 0 bases, with 8 bases sitting between them. CDR3 length: 14 residues. The CDR3 loop reads CASSLRGLNTEAFF. The CDR3 coding sequence is TGTGCCAGCAGTTTGCGGGGGCTGAACACTGAAGCTTTCTTT.

The J gene is TRBJ2-7, the V gene TRBV2; unclear D gene. Germline CDR1 reads SNHLY; CDR2 reads FYNNEI. The CDR3 covers 14 residues. V was clipped by 4 bases and J by 2 bases, with 12 bases between them. DNA for the CDR3: TGTGCCAGCAGTGGCGTCAGACATACCTACGAGCAGTACTTC. Its protein is CASSGVRHTYEQYF.

This clone was seen a handful of times. The rearrangement links TRBV7-6 to TRBJ2-2; D is undetermined. Between the trimmed V and J ends, which lost 6 bases and 5 bases, there was a span of 13 bases. Germline V gives CDR1 SGHVS, CDR2 FNYEAQ. There are 14 residues in the CDR3. CDR3 loop: CASRPRTATGELFF. CDR3 DNA sequence: TGTGCCAGCAGACCCCGGACCGCGACCGGGGAGCTGTTTTTT. The complete variable domain, with remaining parts taken from reference TRBV7-6 and TRBJ2-2, reads GAGVSQSPRYKVTKRGQDVALRCDPISGHVSLYWYRQALGQGPEFLTYFNYEAQQDKSGLPNDRFSAERPEGSISTLTIQRTEQRDSAMYRCASRPRTATGELFFGEGSRLTVL.

The chain is built from TRBV11-2 and TRBJ2-5, with D hard to call. This CDR3 has 16 amino acids. V shed 3 bases and J shed 2 bases, with 16 bases lying between them. The germline gives CDR1 SGHAT, CDR2 FQNNGV. The CDR3: CASSLGQRRQQETQYF. The CDR3 DNA follows: TGTGCCAGCAGCTTGGGCCAAAGGCGGCAACAAGAGACCCAGTACTTC.

The genes are TRBV6-6 and TRBJ1-2; 8 bases line up with TRBD1. CDR1 and CDR2 from the germline V gene are MNHNY and SVGAGI (reference sequence). V was pared by 6 bases and J by 4 bases, with 4 bases of the junction left unmatched. The CDR3 consists of 13 residues. The CDR3 DNA reads as TGTGCCAGCAGCTGGACAGGGACCTATGGCTACACCTTC. Encoded protein: CASSWTGTYGYTF.

The V gene is TRBV11-2, the J gene TRBJ2-5, with unresolved D. Trimming pared 1 base from V and 5 bases from J, leaving 5 bases between. The germline CDR1 and CDR2 sequences are SGHAT and FQNNGV. The CDR3 has 12 residues. The CDR3 region is CASSLVGETQYF. In nucleotides, the CDR3 is TGTGCCAGCAGCTTAGTAGGGGAGACCCAGTACTTC. The whole variable domain, filled in from reference TRBV11-2 and TRBJ2-5, reads EAGVAQSPRYKIIEKRQSVAFWCNPISGHATLYWYQQILGQGPKLLIQFQNNGVVDDSQLPKDRFSAERLKGVDSTLKIQPAKLEDSAVYLCASSLVGETQYFGPGTRLLVL.

The V gene is TRBV7-9, the J gene TRBJ2-3; 8 nucleotides align to TRBD2. CDR1 SEHNR and CDR2 FQNEAQ come from the germline V gene (reference sequence). This CDR3 is 17 amino acids long. The trim removed 5 bases at V and 2 bases at J, leaving 12 bases unmatched. The CDR3 nucleotides are TGTGCCAGCAGCCCGATAGCGTCTAGCGGGCCCACAGATACGCAGTATTTT. This sequence encodes CASSPIASSGPTDTQYF.

This rearrangement joins TRBV7-6 to TRBJ2-1; D is ambiguous. The CDR3 spans 12 residues. V lost 5 bases and J lost 7, with 9 bases in between. Germline CDR1 SGHVS, CDR2 FNYEAQ. As DNA, the CDR3 is TGTGCCAGCAGCGCGACCGGGAATGAGCAGTTCTTC. Protein: CASSATGNEQFF.

V usage is TRBV5-1 and J usage is TRBJ2-6; D is perhaps TRBD2 (7 bases). V shed 3 bases and J shed 4 bases, with 14 bases lying between them. CDR1 is SGHRS and CDR2 is YFSETQ in the germline V gene. The CDR3 contains 16 residues. The CDR3 region is CASSSEGGLGANVLTF. The CDR3 nucleotides are TGCGCCAGCAGCTCTGAGGGGGGGCTCGGGGCCAACGTCCTGACTTTC.

In this sample, this clone turned up a few times. The chain employs TRBV6-7 and TRBJ2-7; TRBD2 matches 7 bases. TRBV6-7 carries the ORF label, with uncertain function. CDR3 size: 14 residues. J was trimmed by 5 bases and V by 6 bases; bases with no gene match: 10. CDR3 residues: CASSQSEGGHEQYF. CDR3 nucleotides: TGTGCCAGCAGCCAATCGGAGGGAGGGCACGAGCAGTACTTC.

The rearrangement links TRBV2 to TRBJ1-5; D not certain. The germline V gene has CDR1 SNHLY and CDR2 FYNNEI. V lost 7 bases and J 5 bases, leaving 18 bases between the germline ends. There are 15 residues in the CDR3. As DNA, the CDR3 is TGTGCCAGCACCCCTTGGAACAGTGAGTATCAGCCCCAGCATTTT. This sequence encodes CASTPWNSEYQPQHF. Full variable domain (rest looked up from reference TRBV2 and TRBJ1-5): EPEVTQTPSHQVTQMGQEVILRCVPISNHLYFYWYRQILGQKVEFLVSFYNNEISEKSEIFDDQFSVERPDGSNFTLKIRSTKLEDSAMYFCASTPWNSEYQPQHFGDGTRLSIL.

This clone was detected only once. V usage is TRBV4-2 and J usage is TRBJ2-7, with D tentatively TRBD1 (6 bases). There are 16 residues in the CDR3. Trimming removed 6 bases from V and 1 base from J, with 19 bases in between. CDR1 LGHNA and CDR2 YNFKEQ come from the germline V gene. CDR3 sequence: CASSPGSGTSSYEQYF. CDR3 sequence (DNA): TGTGCCAGCAGTCCTGGGTCCGGGACAAGTTCCTACGAGCAGTACTTC.

This CDR3 is CASSGGRRQPQHF. The CDR3 DNA reads TGTGCCAGCAGCGGAGGTAGGCGGCAGCCCCAGCATTTT. This chain links TRBV27 with TRBJ1-5; no clear D gene. The CDR3 spans 13 residues. The ends were cut back, 6 bases at V and 7 bases at J, with 13 bases in the middle. Germline CDR1 is MNHEY and CDR2 is SMNVEV (reference sequence).

The chain links TRBV11-2 to TRBJ2-3; 10 nucleotides agree with TRBD2. V was clipped by 5 bases and J by 3 bases; unmatched bases: 11. The CDR3 extends over 17 amino acids. Germline CDR1 reads SGHAT; CDR2 reads FQNNGV. For the CDR3, the DNA is TGTGCCAGCAGCCTTCGGGGTCTAGCGGGGGCGACAGATACGCAGTATTTT. Amino acids: CASSLRGLAGATDTQYF.

This chain joins TRBV19 and TRBJ2-1; D call uncertain. CDR1 and CDR2 (germline): LNHDA, SQIVND (reference sequence). CDR3 length: 13 amino acids. The V and J ends lost 0 bases and 5 bases respectively, with 5 bases between them. CDR3 protein: CASSIDQNNEQFF. In DNA form, the CDR3 reads TGTGCCAGTAGTATAGACCAAAACAATGAGCAGTTCTTC.

This rearrangement joins TRBV7-3 to TRBJ2-1, with no clear D. This CDR3 is built from 11 residues. Germline CDR1 reads SGHTA; CDR2 reads FQGTGA. V lost 2 bases and J lost 15, with 11 bases in between. The CDR3 region is CASSLGETLFF. The CDR3 bases are TGTGCCAGCAGCTTAGGTGAGACCTTGTTCTTC.

The chain's CDR3 is CASSRDTEAFF. The DNA of the CDR3 is TGCGCCAGCAGCAGGGACACTGAAGCTTTCTTT. The V and J genes are TRBV4-1 and TRBJ1-1; no definite D call. Trimming pared 5 bases from V and 3 bases from J, leaving 4 bases between. This CDR3 spans 11 amino acids. CDR1 is MGHRA and CDR2 is YSYEKL in the germline V gene.

V gene TRBV7-9 combines with J gene TRBJ1-5; D is unresolved. The V gene lost 5 bases and the J gene lost 2 bases, with 13 bases spanning the gap. Germline V lookup: CDR1 SEHNR, CDR2 FQNEAQ (reference sequence). The CDR3 contains 15 residues. The DNA of the CDR3 is TGTGCCAGCAGCCCTACCATGGGAGGCAATCAGCCCCAGCATTTT. It codes for CASSPTMGGNQPQHF.